This TCR beta chain was retrieved from a study of T-cell reconstitution after alpha-beta-depleted transplantation in children. Germline lookup yields CDR1 SGHVS and CDR2 FQNEAQ. V lost 3 bases and J 0 bases, leaving 20 bases between the germline ends. The CDR3 totals 19 residues. A library of TCRbeta sequences, prepared with unique molecular identifiers, was generated. TCRdb re-called the PCR reads through MiXCR, storing one row per CDR3 protein. The sample shows around 380,000 distinct CDR3 sequences, around 9.9% of them seen only once. This sample comprised PBMCs from the stem cell graft donor, obtained from the stem cell graft. This TCR was sampled from a human donor who donated a stem cell graft to a child with acute myeloid leukemia. The chain carries TRBV7-8 and TRBJ2-2; unclear D gene. In nucleotides, the CDR3 is TGTGCCAGCAGCTTTCGCAGGAGCCCCCTAGGAACGAACACCGGGGAGCTGTTTTTT. Translation gives CASSFRRSPLGTNTGELFF.